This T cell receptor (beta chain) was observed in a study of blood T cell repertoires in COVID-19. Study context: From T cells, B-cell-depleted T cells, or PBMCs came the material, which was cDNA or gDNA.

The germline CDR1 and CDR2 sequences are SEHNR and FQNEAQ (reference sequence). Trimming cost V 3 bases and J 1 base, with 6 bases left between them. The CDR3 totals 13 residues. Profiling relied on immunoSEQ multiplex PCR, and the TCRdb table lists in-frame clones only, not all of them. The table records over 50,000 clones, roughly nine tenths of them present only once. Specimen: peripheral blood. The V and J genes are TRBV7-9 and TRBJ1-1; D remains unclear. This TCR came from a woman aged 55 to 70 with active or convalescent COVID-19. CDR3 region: CASSLSENTEAFF. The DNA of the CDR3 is TGTGCCAGCAGCTTGTCAGAGAACACTGAAGCTTTCTTT.